These 27 T cell receptor beta chains came from one sample sequenced in a study of T cell repertoires in cytomegalovirus infection (dated by TCRdb to about 2019). Sequencing was performed on an Illumina HiSeq 1500. The public reads were reanalyzed by TCRdb: fastp trimming at Q25, MiXCR alignment, in-frame beta chains only. Under each unique CDR3 protein, matching rows form one entry showing the most common genes and DNA. The sample contains 150,000 to 180,000 distinct CDR3 sequences, about a quarter of them found a single time. The ten largest account for approximately 11% of the sample. What was sequenced was PBMCs. The origin of the receptors is a human donor in good health (CMV status not recorded). Some clones in this sample may be carry-over from other donors' samples.

This clonotype occurred many times. The chain combines TRBV7-2 with TRBJ1-2, with 7 bases identical to TRBD1. The CDR3 covers 17 residues. The trim removed 1 base at V and 2 bases at J, leaving 10 bases unmatched. Germline-derived CDR1 and CDR2 are SGHTA and FQGNSA. The CDR3 sequence: CASSLGPGTELNYGYTF. The CDR3 DNA reads TGTGCCAGCAGCTTAGGGCCCGGGACAGAATTAAACTATGGCTACACCTTC.

The CDR3 region is CSARGGDIPAQFF. For the CDR3, the DNA is TGCAGTGCTAGAGGGGGAGACATTCCAGCCCAGTTCTTC. The V call is TRBV20-1, the J call TRBJ2-1; a weak D match, TRBD2 (5 bases). CDR3 length: 13 residues. Between the trimmed V and J ends, which lost 1 base and 13 bases, there was a span of 17 bases. Germline V gene lookup returns CDR1 DFQATT and CDR2 SNEGSKA (reference sequence).

The chain links TRBV28 to TRBJ1-5, with D hard to call. The CDR3 consists of 18 residues. Trimming pared 3 bases from V and 9 bases from J, leaving 27 bases between. CDR1 MDHEN and CDR2 SYDVKM come from the germline V gene. The CDR3, as DNA: TGTGCCAGCAGTTTGTCGTGGGTAGGCGCCGGAGAACATCGGCCCCAGCATTTT. Translated, it gives CASSLSWVGAGEHRPQHF.

The chain combines TRBV20-1 with TRBJ1-1, with 8 nucleotides matching TRBD1. This CDR3 has 13 residues. Germline CDR1 DFQATT, CDR2 SNEGSKA (reference sequence). V shed 3 bases and J 5 bases; nucleotides not matched to a gene: 5. The CDR3 sequence: CSASDRGWTEAFF. The CDR3 coding sequence is TGCAGTGCTAGCGACAGGGGTTGGACTGAAGCTTTCTTT.

The chain uses TRBV27 and TRBJ1-2; TRBD1 matches at 8 bases. The CDR3 is 17 amino acids. CDR1 is MNHEY, CDR2 SMNVEV, per germline (reference sequence). The ends lost 7 bases at V and 5 bases at J; junction bases unmatched: 18. The CDR3, as DNA: TGTGCCAGCAAATTTACCGGGACAGGCCCCTTTCGGTATGGCTACACCTTC. Translating gives CASKFTGTGPFRYGYTF.

The table lists this clonotype with a few counts. V gene TRBV7-6 combines with J gene TRBJ2-1; 8 nucleotides line up with TRBD1. This CDR3 region has 15 residues. The V gene's germline CDR1 is SGHVS and CDR2 FNYEAQ. The CDR3 spells CARFPGGAPWNEQFF. The CDR3 region has the DNA TGTGCTAGATTTCCAGGGGGCGCGCCCTGGAATGAGCAGTTCTTC.

This clonotype was found many times. The chain carries TRBV7-2 and TRBJ1-1; 10 nucleotides align to TRBD1. Germline V CDR1 and CDR2: SGHTA, FQGNSA. After removal of 8 bases from V and 0 bases from J, the junction contained 6 bases not matched to a gene. The CDR3 has 15 amino acids. CDR3 in amino acids: CASVDRGLLNTEAFF. The CDR3 region has the DNA TGTGCCAGCGTCGACAGGGGGCTCTTGAACACTGAAGCTTTCTTT. The whole variable domain, remainder taken from reference TRBV7-2 and TRBJ1-1, is GAGVSQSPSNKVTEKGKDVELRCDPISGHTALYWYRQSLGQGLEFLIYFQGNSAPDKSGLPSDRFSAERTGGSVSTLTIQRTQQEDSAVYLCASVDRGLLNTEAFFGQGTRLTVV.

The chain carries TRBV28 and TRBJ1-5, with D perhaps matching TRBD1 (6 bases). Germline V gene data show CDR1 as MDHEN and CDR2 as SYDVKM. The CDR3 is 16 residues long. Trimming cost V 6 bases and J 6 bases, with 21 bases left between them. The CDR3 DNA is TGTGCCAGCAGGAAGCTGGGGGTAGGGGGAAGTCAGCCCCAGCATTTT. Its translation: CASRKLGVGGSQPQHF.

This clonotype was detected ten times or more. This chain links TRBV7-8 with TRBJ2-3; D not certain. The germline V gene has CDR1 SGHVS and CDR2 FQNEAQ. The V end was cut by 3 bases, the J end by 0 bases, with 7 bases between. The CDR3 has 14 amino acids. The DNA for the CDR3 is TGTGCCAGCAGCTTGCAAGATAGCACAGATACGCAGTATTTT. Translating it yields CASSLQDSTDTQYF.

This clonotype was seen repeatedly, ten times or more. The CDR3 is CASSSTRPDTEAFF. The CDR3 nucleotides are TGTGCCAGCAGCTCGACAAGGCCGGACACTGAAGCTTTCTTT. The chain joins TRBV7-2 to TRBJ1-1; D remains ambiguous. Trimming removed 4 bases from V and 3 bases from J, with 12 bases in between. CDR1 SGHTA and CDR2 FQGNSA come from the germline V gene. The CDR3 has 14 residues.

This clonotype was found many times. The chain couples TRBV29-1 to TRBJ1-1, with TRBD1 as a possible D gene (5 bases). This CDR3 has 13 residues. CDR1 SQVTM and CDR2 ANQGSEA come from the germline V gene. Trimming left V 6 bases short and J 2 bases short, with 13 bases between. The chain's CDR3 is CSVREDRNTEAFF. CDR3 DNA: TGCAGCGTACGCGAAGACAGAAACACTGAAGCTTTCTTT.

This clonotype was seen ten or more times. The gene calls are TRBV7-9 and TRBJ2-3; TRBD1 agrees at 9 bases. This CDR3 has 15 residues. CDR1 is SEHNR and CDR2 is FQNEAQ in the germline V gene (reference sequence). After removal of 3 bases from V and 1 base from J, the junction contained 2 bases not matched to a gene. CDR3 sequence: CASSFYRGRTDTQYF. DNA for the CDR3: TGTGCCAGCAGCTTCTACAGGGGGCGCACAGATACGCAGTATTTT.

This clonotype was detected ten times or more. The rearrangement joins TRBV7-2 to TRBJ2-3, with D possibly matching TRBD1 (5 bases). Germline CDR1 is SGHTA and CDR2 is FQGNSA. This CDR3 region has 15 residues. Trimming pared 4 bases from V and 3 bases from J, leaving 14 bases between. CDR3: CASSSQGYATDTQYF. The DNA for the CDR3 is TGTGCCAGCAGCTCTCAGGGATATGCGACAGATACGCAGTATTTT.

There are many counts of this clonotype. This chain joins TRBV7-9 and TRBJ1-2; weak D call: TRBD1 (5 bases). Germline assignment: CDR1 SEHNR and CDR2 FQNEAQ (reference sequence). Trimming shortened V by 6 bases and J by 4 bases, and 12 bases separated the two germline ends. The CDR3 extends over 13 amino acids. CDR3 bases: TGTGCCAGCAGTTTTCCAGGGTCCTATGGCTACACCTTC. Protein: CASSFPGSYGYTF.

This sequence joins TRBV9 and TRBJ2-3; D possibly matches TRBD1 or TRBD2 (6 bases each). Trimming cost V 0 bases and J 2 bases, with 16 bases left between them. CDR3 length: 17 residues. Germline V lookup: CDR1 SGDLS, CDR2 YYNGEE. The CDR3 nucleotides read TGTGCCAGCAGCGTAGCTAGAACGGGGGCTGACACAGATACGCAGTATTTT. This codes for CASSVARTGADTDTQYF. Full variable domain (outside the CDR3, taken from reference TRBV9 and TRBJ2-3): DSGVTQTPKHLITATGQRVTLRCSPRSGDLSVYWYQQSLDQGLQFLIQYYNGEERAKGNILERFSAQQFPDLHSELNLSSLELGDSALYFCASSVARTGADTDTQYFGPGTRLTVL.

This clonotype showed up just a few times. This sequence joins TRBV28 and TRBJ1-2; D gene uncertain. The CDR3 spans 14 residues. CDR1 and CDR2 (germline): MDHEN, SYDVKM. The V end was cut by 4 bases, the J end by 2 bases, with 11 bases between. The CDR3 region has the DNA TGTGCCAGCAGTTCCCCGGGAAGAAACTATGGCTACACCTTC. Protein: CASSSPGRNYGYTF.

The J gene is TRBJ2-5, the V gene TRBV24-1, with 8 bases fitting TRBD1. The germline V gene has CDR1 KGHDR and CDR2 SFDVKD. V gave up 4 bases and J gave up 2 bases; unmatched junction bases: 8. The CDR3 sequence is 16 residues long. The CDR3 DNA reads TGTGCCACCAGTGAGGGGGGACAGGCGTTACAAGAGACCCAGTACTTC. It encodes CATSEGGQALQETQYF.

This clonotype was counted between two and nine times. J is TRBJ1-3 and V is TRBV7-9; D not certain. Germline V gene sequence: CDR1 SEHNR, CDR2 FQNEAQ (reference sequence). The CDR3 sequence is 13 residues long. Trimming pared 3 bases from V and 6 bases from J, leaving 9 bases between. CDR3 in amino acids: CASSLRSENTIYF. The CDR3 DNA is TGTGCCAGCAGCTTGCGGAGTGAAAACACCATATATTTT.

With respect to this clonotype: The junction departs from germline at one end; a sequencing error may be responsible. The V and J genes are TRBV6-6 and TRBJ2-7; D not resolved. The germline V gene encodes CDR1 MNHNY and CDR2 SVGAGI (reference sequence). The CDR3 covers 12 residues. CDR3 DNA sequence: TGTGCCAGCGGCCTTTCGATAGACGATCAGTACTTC. Translating gives CASGLSIDDQYF.

This chain connects TRBV11-2 to TRBJ2-2; D is possibly TRBD2 (6 bases). Germline loops: CDR1 SGHAT, CDR2 FQNNGV. The CDR3 covers 15 residues. V shed 0 bases and J shed 7 bases, with 12 bases lying between them. CDR3 in amino acids: CASSLDGGMVGELFF. In DNA, the CDR3 is TGTGCCAGCAGCTTAGACGGAGGGATGGTCGGGGAGCTGTTTTTT.

The rearrangement links TRBV6-2 or TRBV6-3 to TRBJ1-5; TRBD1 agrees at 8 bases. The CDR3 has 15 amino acids. Germline lookup yields CDR1 MNHEY and CDR2 SVGEGT. V lost 7 bases, J lost 1 base, and 6 bases stayed unmatched. CDR3 in DNA: TGTGCCAGCACTTCCGGACAGGGAAGCAATCAGCCCCAGCATTTT. Translated, it gives CASTSGQGSNQPQHF.

Here the CDR3 DNA reads TGCAGTGCTAATACCCAGCGGAGCACAGATACGCAGTATTTT. Encoded protein: CSANTQRSTDTQYF. The chain uses TRBV20-1 and TRBJ2-3; possibly TRBD2 for D (5 bases). Germline CDR1 reads DFQATT; CDR2 reads SNEGSKA (reference sequence). Trimming removed 4 bases from V and 0 bases from J, with 11 bases in between. This CDR3 contains 14 residues.

This clonotype was seen many times. The V and J genes are TRBV7-2 and TRBJ1-6; 9 positions match TRBD1. In germline, CDR1 is SGHTA, CDR2 FQGNSA. Trimming cost V 1 base and J 7 bases; bases outside gene matches: 2. The CDR3 sequence is 15 residues long. CDR3 bases: TGTGCCAGCAGCTTAGTCGGACAGGGGAATTCACCCCTCCACTTT. Residues: CASSLVGQGNSPLHF. The full variable domain, in which reference TRBV7-2 and TRBJ1-6 provide the parts outside the CDR3, is GAGVSQSPSNKVTEKGKDVELRCDPISGHTALYWYRQSLGQGLEFLIYFQGNSAPDKSGLPSDRFSAERTGGSVSTLTIQRTQQEDSAVYLCASSLVGQGNSPLHFGNGTRLTVT.

This clonotype was counted once. V usage is TRBV28 and J usage is TRBJ2-1; TRBD2 agrees at 9 bases. With V trimmed by 6 bases and J by 4 bases, 7 bases remained unmatched. CDR3 size: 15 residues. In germline, CDR1 is MDHEN, CDR2 SYDVKM. This CDR3 reads CASSAGGPVYNEQFF. The CDR3, as DNA: TGTGCCAGCAGCGCGGGGGGGCCCGTTTACAATGAGCAGTTCTTC.

The rearrangement links TRBV4-3 to TRBJ2-7; D is possibly TRBD2 (5 bases). Trimming shortened V by 1 base and J by 3 bases, and 13 bases separated the two germline ends. CDR3 length equals 15 residues. In germline, CDR1 is LGHNA, CDR2 YSLEER. The CDR3, as DNA: TGCGCCAGCAGCCAAGGTTTGACGGGAAACTACGAGCAGTACTTC. It codes for CASSQGLTGNYEQYF.

This clonotype was seen ten or more times. This chain links TRBV12-3 or TRBV12-4 with TRBJ2-7; 8 positions agree with TRBD1. After removal of 4 bases from V and 2 bases from J, the junction contained 7 bases not matched to a gene. This CDR3 has 15 residues. The CDR3 is CASSSSWTGTYEQYF. The CDR3 bases are TGTGCCAGCAGTTCGAGTTGGACAGGGACCTACGAGCAGTACTTC.

In its sample, this clonotype was seen a few times. The chain uses TRBV5-4 and TRBJ2-1; 8 bases agree with TRBD1. The CDR3 is 15 amino acids. From germline, CDR1 is SGHNT and CDR2 YYREEE (reference sequence). V lost 2 bases to trimming and J lost 7 bases; unmatched junction nucleotides: 8. Written as DNA, the CDR3 is TGTGCCAGCAGCTTCGACAGGGGATTAGGAAATGAGCAGTTCTTC. Encoded protein: CASSFDRGLGNEQFF.